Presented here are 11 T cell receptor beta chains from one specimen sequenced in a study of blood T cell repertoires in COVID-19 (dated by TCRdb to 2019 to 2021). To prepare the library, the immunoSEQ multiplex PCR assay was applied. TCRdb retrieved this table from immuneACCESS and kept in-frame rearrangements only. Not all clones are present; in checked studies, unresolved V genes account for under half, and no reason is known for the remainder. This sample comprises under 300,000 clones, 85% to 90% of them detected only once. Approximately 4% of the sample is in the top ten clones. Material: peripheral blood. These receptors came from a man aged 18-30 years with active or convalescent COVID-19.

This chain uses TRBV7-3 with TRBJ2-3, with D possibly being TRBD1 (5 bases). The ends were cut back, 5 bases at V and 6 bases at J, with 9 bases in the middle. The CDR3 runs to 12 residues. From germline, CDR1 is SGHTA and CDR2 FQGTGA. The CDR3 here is CASSANRDTQYF. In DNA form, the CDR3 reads TGTGCCAGCAGCGCCAACAGGGATACGCAGTATTTT.

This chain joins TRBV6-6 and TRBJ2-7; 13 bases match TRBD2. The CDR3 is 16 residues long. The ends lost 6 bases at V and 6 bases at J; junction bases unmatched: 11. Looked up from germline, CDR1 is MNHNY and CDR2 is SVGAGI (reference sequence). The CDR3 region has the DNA TGTGCCAGCAGCCAGACGGGACTAGCGGGAACACCCGAGCAGTACTTC. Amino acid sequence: CASSQTGLAGTPEQYF.

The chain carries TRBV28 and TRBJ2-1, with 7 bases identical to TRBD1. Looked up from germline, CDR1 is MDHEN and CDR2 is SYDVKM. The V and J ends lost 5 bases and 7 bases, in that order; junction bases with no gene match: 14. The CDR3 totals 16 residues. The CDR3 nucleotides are TGTGCCAGCAGTCTAGGGGGCCTTGGGGTACTGAATGAGCAGTTCTTC. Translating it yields CASSLGGLGVLNEQFF. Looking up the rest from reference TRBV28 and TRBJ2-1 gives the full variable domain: DVKVTQSSRYLVKRTGEKVFLECVQDMDHENMFWYRQDPGLGLRLIYFSYDVKMKEKGDIPEGYSVSREKKERFSLILESASTNQTSMYLCASSLGGLGVLNEQFFGPGTRLTVL.

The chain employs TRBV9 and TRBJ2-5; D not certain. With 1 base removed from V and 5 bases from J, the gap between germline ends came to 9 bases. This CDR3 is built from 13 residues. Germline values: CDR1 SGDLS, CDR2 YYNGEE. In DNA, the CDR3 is TGTGCCAGCAGCGTATCGGTCGTCGAGACCCAGTACTTC. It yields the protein CASSVSVVETQYF.

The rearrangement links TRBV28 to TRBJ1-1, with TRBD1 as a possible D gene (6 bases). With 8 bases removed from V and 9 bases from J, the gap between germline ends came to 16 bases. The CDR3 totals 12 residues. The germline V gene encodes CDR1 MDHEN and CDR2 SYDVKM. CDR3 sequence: CASLDSLSKAFF. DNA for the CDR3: TGTGCCAGCCTGGACAGCCTTTCCAAAGCTTTCTTT.

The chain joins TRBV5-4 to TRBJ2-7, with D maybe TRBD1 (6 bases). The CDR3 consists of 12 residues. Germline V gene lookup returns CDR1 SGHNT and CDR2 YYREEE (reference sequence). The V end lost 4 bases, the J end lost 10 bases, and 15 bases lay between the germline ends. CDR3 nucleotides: TGTGCCAGCAGCCTACAGGGTAGAGATCAGTACTTC. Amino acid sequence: CASSLQGRDQYF.

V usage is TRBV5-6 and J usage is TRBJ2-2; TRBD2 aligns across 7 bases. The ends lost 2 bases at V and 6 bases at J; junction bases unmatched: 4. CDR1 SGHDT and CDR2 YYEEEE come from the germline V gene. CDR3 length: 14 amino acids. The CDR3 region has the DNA TGTGCCAGCAGCTTTATGGGAGGGGCCGGGGAGCTGTTTTTT. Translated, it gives CASSFMGGAGELFF.

The CDR3 is CATSDPQGGAGIQYF. The CDR3 DNA follows: TGTGCCACCAGTGACCCACAGGGGGGGGCGGGGATCCAGTACTTC. The chain combines TRBV24-1 with TRBJ2-5; TRBD1 might be the D (8 bases). Germline values: CDR1 KGHDR, CDR2 SFDVKD. V was shortened by 4 bases and J by 10 bases, with 21 bases between the two germline ends. The CDR3 is made up of 15 amino acids.

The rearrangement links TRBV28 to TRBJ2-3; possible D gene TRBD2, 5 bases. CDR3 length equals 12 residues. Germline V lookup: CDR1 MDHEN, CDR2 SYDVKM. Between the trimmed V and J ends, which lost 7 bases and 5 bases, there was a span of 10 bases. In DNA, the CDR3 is TGTGCCAGCACTGTCGGAGGAGATACGCAGTATTTT. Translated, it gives CASTVGGDTQYF.

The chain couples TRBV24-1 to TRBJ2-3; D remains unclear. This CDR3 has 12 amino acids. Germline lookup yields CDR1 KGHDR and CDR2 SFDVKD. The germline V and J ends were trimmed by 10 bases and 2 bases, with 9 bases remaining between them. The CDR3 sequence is CATSRSTDTQYF. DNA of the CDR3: TGTGCCACGTCCCGTTCCACAGATACGCAGTATTTT.

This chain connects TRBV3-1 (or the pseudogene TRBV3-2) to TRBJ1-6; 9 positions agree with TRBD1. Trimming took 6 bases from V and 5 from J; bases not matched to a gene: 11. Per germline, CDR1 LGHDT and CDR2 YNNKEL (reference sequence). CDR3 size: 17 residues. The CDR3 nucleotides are TGTGCCAGCAGACGCACAGGGGGCCGATGGAATAATTCACCCCTCCACTTT. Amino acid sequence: CASRRTGGRWNNSPLHF.